This T cell receptor (beta chain) was identified in a study of shared clonotypes between healthy human individuals. TCRdb's table, derived via immunoSEQ multiplex PCR, lists solely in-frame clones and lacks some. The repertoire holds 1.6 million or so clones, with roughly 98.5% as singletons. The ends were cut back, 4 bases at V and 4 bases at J, with 15 bases in the middle. Germline values: CDR1 SGDLS, CDR2 YYNGEE. The CDR3 runs 14 residues. Caucasian adults residing in Nashville, Tennessee made up all the donors. V and J are TRBV9 and TRBJ2-7; either TRBD1 or TRBD2 may supply D (6 bases each). The TCR comes from a man between 25 and 39 years old in good health. Sample: naive CD4+ T cells sorted from blood. The sample's subset: CD45RA+ positively selected. The CDR3 is CASSSVGGPYEQYF. The CDR3 region has the DNA TGTGCCAGCAGCAGTGTAGGGGGGCCGTACGAGCAGTACTTC. Full variable domain (missing parts from reference TRBV9 and TRBJ2-7): DSGVTQTPKHLITATGQRVTLRCSPRSGDLSVYWYQQSLDQGLQFLIQYYNGEERAKGNILERFSAQQFPDLHSELNLSSLELGDSALYFCASSSVGGPYEQYFGPGTRLTVT.